Below are 14 T cell receptor beta chains sequenced from a single sample in a study of cytomegalovirus exposure and HLA in healthy donors. Primers for the PCR totalled 60 Vbeta and 13 Jbeta. Produced via immunoSEQ multiplex PCR; TCRdb's table is partial and in-frame only. The table includes roughly 200,000 clones, around 80% detected once. Sequenced input: PBMCs. The origin of the receptors is a woman in her thirties in good health and CMV-seropositive.

The chain combines TRBV27 with TRBJ1-2; TRBD1 is a possible D gene (5 bases). CDR3 length: 15 amino acids. V lost 4 bases to trimming and J lost 3 bases, with 15 bases between them. Per the germline V gene, CDR1 is MNHEY and CDR2 is SMNVEV (reference sequence). This CDR3 reads CASSSRGGHHYGYTF. CDR3 nucleotide sequence: TGTGCCAGCAGTTCCCGCGGGGGTCACCACTATGGCTACACCTTC.

The V and J genes are TRBV5-6 and TRBJ2-7, with 7 positions matching TRBD2. V trimming: 4 bases; J trimming: 1 base; junction bases outside the gene matches: 8. Looked up from germline, CDR1 is SGHDT and CDR2 is YYEEEE. This CDR3 comprises 15 residues. The chain's CDR3 is CASSKGPSGSYEQYF. The CDR3 DNA reads TGTGCCAGCAGCAAGGGGCCTAGCGGTTCCTACGAGCAGTACTTC.

The rearrangement links TRBV6-1 to TRBJ2-7; 7 bases match TRBD1. CDR3 length: 16 residues. CDR1 MNHNS and CDR2 SASEGT come from the germline V gene. After removal of 4 bases from V and 6 bases from J, the junction contained 15 bases not matched to a gene. CDR3 coding DNA: TGTGCCAGCAGTGTACATGAGGTGAGACAGGGATTCGAGCAGTACTTC. Its translation is CASSVHEVRQGFEQYF.

The chain has TRBV11-3 and TRBJ2-5, with TRBD2 identical over 12 bases. After removal of 1 base from V and 3 bases from J, the junction contained 6 bases not matched to a gene. The CDR3 loop spans 17 amino acids. From germline, CDR1 is SGHNT and CDR2 YENEEA. The CDR3 DNA reads TGTGCCAGCAGCTTAGGGGCTAGCGGGGGGGCTGAAGAGACCCAGTACTTC. Its protein product is CASSLGASGGAEETQYF.

Notes on this clone: This sample also contains other DNA sequences that code for the same CDR3. The chain joins TRBV7-6 to TRBJ1-2, with no clear D. CDR3 length equals 12 residues. The germline CDR1 and CDR2 sequences are SGHVS and FNYEAQ. Trimming took off 5 bases at V and 5 bases at J, with 9 bases between the two ends. As DNA, the CDR3 is TGTGCCAGCAGCCACCCACGGTATGGCTACACCTTC. This encodes CASSHPRYGYTF. Together with reference TRBV7-6 and TRBJ1-2, the CDR3 gives the full variable domain: GAGVSQSPRYKVTKRGQDVALRCDPISGHVSLYWYRQALGQGPEFLTYFNYEAQQDKSGLPNDRFSAERPEGSISTLTIQRTEQRDSAMYRCASSHPRYGYTFGSGTRLTVV.

This chain links TRBV5-1 with TRBJ2-5; 8 bases fit TRBD2. Per germline, CDR1 SGHRS and CDR2 YFSETQ. The ends lost 6 bases at V and 2 bases at J; junction bases unmatched: 15. This CDR3 has 17 residues. CDR3 bases: TGCGCCAGCACCCTTGGTCTTTACGGACTAGCTCAAGAGACCCAGTACTTC. Protein sequence: CASTLGLYGLAQETQYF.

CDR3 region: CASSLIKRDAYEQYF. CDR3 bases: TGTGCCAGCAGCTTAATTAAGCGGGATGCGTACGAGCAGTACTTC. V gene TRBV7-8 combines with J gene TRBJ2-7, with 7 nucleotides matching TRBD2. CDR1 and CDR2 (germline): SGHVS, FQNEAQ. The CDR3 covers 15 residues. With 2 bases clipped from V and 4 bases from J, the junction kept 8 bases outside the gene matches.

V gene TRBV4-2 combines with J gene TRBJ2-5; 9 nucleotides match TRBD1. V dropped 0 bases and J dropped 5; count of bases not matched to a gene: 7. CDR3 length: 16 amino acids. Germline CDR1 and CDR2: LGHNA and YNFKEQ. In DNA form, the CDR3 reads TGTGCCAGCAGCCAAGAGGGACAGGGTGGCCAGGAGACCCAGTACTTC. It codes for CASSQEGQGGQETQYF.

The chain employs TRBV2 and TRBJ1-2; D may be TRBD1 (6 bases). Trimming stripped 3 bases from V and 5 bases from J, with 22 bases between. In germline, CDR1 is SNHLY, CDR2 FYNNEI. There are 17 residues in the CDR3. CDR3 in DNA: TGTGCCAGCAGTGATGGCAGGGGCCTGGTGTCCCTATATGGCTACACCTTC. Its translation: CASSDGRGLVSLYGYTF. Supplemented by reference TRBV2 and TRBJ1-2, the full variable domain reads EPEVTQTPSHQVTQMGQEVILRCVPISNHLYFYWYRQILGQKVEFLVSFYNNEISEKSEIFDDQFSVERPDGSNFTLKIRSTKLEDSAMYFCASSDGRGLVSLYGYTFGSGTRLTVV.

The genes are TRBV11-3 and TRBJ2-7; 14 positions agree with TRBD2. The V and J ends lost 3 bases and 5 bases, in that order; junction bases with no gene match: 6. The CDR3 covers 16 residues. Germline CDR1 is SGHNT and CDR2 is YENEEA. CDR3 sequence reads: CASSLEPGLAGDEQYF. CDR3 coding DNA: TGTGCCAGCAGCTTGGAGCCGGGACTAGCGGGAGACGAGCAGTACTTC.

The V gene is TRBV5-1, the J gene TRBJ2-7, with D perhaps TRBD1 (5 bases). This CDR3 contains 12 residues. The V gene's germline CDR1 is SGHRS and CDR2 YFSETQ. V gave up 4 bases and J gave up 5 bases, with 10 bases separating them. The CDR3 DNA is TGCGCCAGCAGCCCGACAGACGACGAGCAGTACTTC. Protein product: CASSPTDDEQYF.

J is TRBJ2-5 and V is TRBV7-9, with D tentatively TRBD2 (5 bases). CDR1 and CDR2 (germline): SEHNR, FQNEAQ (reference sequence). V was clipped by 5 bases and J by 2 bases, with 18 bases between them. The CDR3 spans 16 residues. The CDR3 loop reads CASSRGMGSRQETQYF. For the CDR3, the DNA is TGTGCCAGCAGCCGGGGAATGGGGAGTCGGCAAGAGACCCAGTACTTC.

This chain links TRBV2 with TRBJ2-1; 8 nucleotides match TRBD2. CDR3 length: 14 residues. CDR1 SNHLY and CDR2 FYNNEI come from the germline V gene. After removal of 6 bases from V and 3 bases from J, the junction contained 4 bases not matched to a gene. The CDR3 protein is CASSGAGVYNEQFF. CDR3 DNA: TGTGCCAGCAGCGGAGCGGGAGTCTACAATGAGCAGTTCTTC. The complete variable domain, with remaining parts taken from reference TRBV2 and TRBJ2-1, reads EPEVTQTPSHQVTQMGQEVILRCVPISNHLYFYWYRQILGQKVEFLVSFYNNEISEKSEIFDDQFSVERPDGSNFTLKIRSTKLEDSAMYFCASSGAGVYNEQFFGPGTRLTVL.

Concerning this clone itself: This CDR3 is also generated by other DNA sequences in the sample. CDR3 amino acids: CASSVARTGELFF. The CDR3 region has the DNA TGTGCCAGCAGCGTAGCCCGCACCGGGGAGCTGTTTTTT. This chain connects TRBV9 to TRBJ2-2; D unresolved. This CDR3 comprises 13 residues. CDR1 is SGDLS, CDR2 YYNGEE, per germline. V was pared by 0 bases and J by 4 bases, with 4 bases between.